The 30 T cell receptor beta chains below were found in one sample sequenced in a study of blood T cells in healthy people across ages. Then a second PCR, running roughly 7 to 11 cycles, was carried out with a sample-barcoded 5' primer and a J-beta primer mix. MiXCR, applied by TCRdb to the 5' RACE reads, yields one record per CDR3 protein. The sample lists roughly 1.9 million distinct CDR3 sequences; 35% to 50% were seen once. Input material: blood. The source is a human donor in good health.

This clonotype was seen a few times. The chain combines TRBV10-3 with TRBJ1-2, with 8 bases aligning to TRBD1. Germline CDR1 is ENHRY and CDR2 is SYGVKD. With V trimmed by 3 bases and J by 7 bases, 4 bases remained unmatched. CDR3 size: 13 residues. CDR3 nucleotide sequence: TGTGCCATCAGTGACCCGACAGGGGCTGGCTACACCTTC. This encodes CAISDPTGAGYTF.

The chain has TRBV7-2 and TRBJ2-1, with a weak D call TRBD2 (7 bases). Per germline, CDR1 SGHTA and CDR2 FQGNSA. The germline V and J ends were trimmed by 5 bases and 5 bases, with 16 bases remaining between them. The CDR3 is 15 amino acids. CDR3 region: CASSKTGGFDNEQFF. The CDR3 bases are TGTGCCAGCAGCAAAACGGGGGGCTTCGACAATGAGCAGTTCTTC. Full variable domain (rest looked up from reference TRBV7-2 and TRBJ2-1): GAGVSQSPSNKVTEKGKDVELRCDPISGHTALYWYRQSLGQGLEFLIYFQGNSAPDKSGLPSDRFSAERTGGSVSTLTIQRTQQEDSAVYLCASSKTGGFDNEQFFGPGTRLTVL.

The chain couples TRBV27 to TRBJ1-5, with D uncertain. V was shortened by 4 bases and J by 4 bases, with 8 bases between the two germline ends. This CDR3 is built from 13 residues. Looked up from germline, CDR1 is MNHEY and CDR2 is SMNVEV (reference sequence). The CDR3 DNA reads as TGTGCCAGCAGTTATACTCAAAATCAGCCCCAGCATTTT. It translates to CASSYTQNQPQHF.

This clonotype showed up just a few times. The V and J genes are TRBV9 and TRBJ2-3, with 12 bases fitting TRBD2. J lost 2 bases, V lost 4 bases, and 14 bases had no gene match. Germline lookup yields CDR1 SGDLS and CDR2 YYNGEE. The CDR3 is 19 amino acids. CDR3 in amino acids: CASSLRPVTSGGPTDTQYF. DNA of the CDR3: TGTGCCAGCAGCCTACGCCCGGTGACTAGCGGGGGTCCCACAGATACGCAGTATTTT.

This clonotype was detected a few times. V and J are TRBV25-1 and TRBJ2-1; 10 nucleotides agree with TRBD2. This CDR3 region has 13 residues. V shed 7 bases, J shed 12 bases, and the junction held 9 bases outside the gene matches. CDR1 is MGHDK, CDR2 SYGVNS, per germline. In nucleotides, the CDR3 is TGTGCCAGCACGGCTAGCGGGGGAATGTGGCAGTTCTTC. Translated, it gives CASTASGGMWQFF.

The V and J genes are TRBV9 and TRBJ2-3; D is undetermined. Germline lookup yields CDR1 SGDLS and CDR2 YYNGEE. Trimming pared 0 bases from V and 6 bases from J, leaving 8 bases between. The CDR3 has 13 amino acids. In nucleotides, the CDR3 is TGTGCCAGCAGCGTAGGTCGGTCCGATACGCAGTATTTT. It encodes CASSVGRSDTQYF.

The chain combines TRBV12-3 or TRBV12-4 with TRBJ2-1, with D perhaps being TRBD1 or TRBD2 (5 bases each). V was shortened by 2 bases and J by 5 bases, with 16 bases between the two germline ends. The CDR3 consists of 16 residues. The CDR3 spells CASSLLGGTVHNEQFF. CDR3 coding DNA: TGTGCCAGCAGTTTATTAGGTGGGACCGTTCACAATGAGCAGTTCTTC.

This clonotype turned up a few times. This chain uses TRBV12-3 or TRBV12-4 with TRBJ2-6; tentative D call: TRBD2 (6 bases). The CDR3 covers 22 residues. Trimming took 7 bases from V and 0 from J, leaving 31 bases between them. The CDR3 spells CASKGGSRDSLIPSSGANVLTF. The CDR3 DNA follows: TGTGCCAGCAAGGGAGGATCAAGGGACTCCTTAATCCCTAGCTCTGGGGCCAACGTCCTGACTTTC.

The sample holds one count of this clonotype. The chain links TRBV4-1 to TRBJ2-7; D uncertain. The J call may be mistaken, given a closer DNA end match to TRBJ2-5. The CDR3 runs 14 residues. CDR1 and CDR2 (germline): MGHRA, YSYEKL. The CDR3: CASSLQEQGETQYF. The CDR3 DNA follows: TGCGCCAGCAGCCTTCAGGAGCAAGGAGAGACCCAGTACTTC.

In this sample, this clonotype turned up a few times. One end of the junction does not line up with germline, which may come from a read error. This chain uses TRBV5-5 with TRBJ2-7; D possibly corresponds to TRBD1 (5 bases). The CDR3 loop spans 15 amino acids. The germline V gene has CDR1 SGHKS and CDR2 YYEKEE (reference sequence). This chain's CDR3 is CTSSFRTHTSYEQYF. The CDR3 bases are TGTACCAGCAGCTTCCGGACACATACTTCCTACGAGCAGTACTTC.

The chain couples TRBV15 to TRBJ2-7; D perhaps matches TRBD1 (6 bases). The length of the CDR3 is 14 residues. Germline CDR1 reads LNHNV; CDR2 reads YYDKDF (reference sequence). The V end lost 4 bases, the J end lost 1 base, and 11 bases lay between the germline ends. CDR3 residues: CATSIVRGSYEQYF. The CDR3 nucleotides read TGTGCCACCAGCATAGTTAGGGGGTCCTACGAGCAGTACTTC.

This clonotype was found a few times. V and J are TRBV7-9 and TRBJ1-2; D perhaps matches TRBD1 (5 bases). V dropped 1 base and J dropped 3 bases, with 12 bases sitting between them. CDR3 length: 15 amino acids. Germline V lookup: CDR1 SEHNR, CDR2 FQNEAQ (reference sequence). CDR3 sequence (DNA): TGTGCCAGCAGCTTAGGAGGGGCAGGTTACTATGGCTACACCTTC. Its translation: CASSLGGAGYYGYTF.

A single count supports this clonotype. The chain employs TRBV6-6 and TRBJ2-7, with 7 positions matching TRBD2. CDR1 is MNHNY and CDR2 is SVGAGI in the germline V gene (reference sequence). Unmatched junction bases numbered 4, after V lost 0 bases and J lost 5 bases. The CDR3 has 14 residues. The CDR3 loop is CASSYSRTSDEQYF. CDR3 coding DNA: TGTGCCAGCAGTTACTCTCGTACTAGCGACGAGCAGTACTTC.

The chain uses TRBV6-2 or TRBV6-3 and TRBJ2-5; tentative D call: TRBD1 (6 bases). Per the germline V gene, CDR1 is MNHEY and CDR2 is SVGEGT. There are 14 residues in the CDR3. With 7 bases removed from V and 2 bases from J, the gap between germline ends came to 14 bases. The CDR3 is CASKQGRGQETQYF. DNA of the CDR3: TGTGCCAGCAAACAGGGAAGGGGACAAGAGACCCAGTACTTC.

V is TRBV6-6 and J is TRBJ2-7, with D hard to call. Germline V gives CDR1 MNHNY, CDR2 SVGAGI (reference sequence). V gave up 2 bases and J gave up 3 bases, with 17 bases separating them. The CDR3 loop spans 16 amino acids. The CDR3 here is CASSYAGPRPLYEQYF. In DNA form, the CDR3 reads TGTGCCAGCAGTTACGCCGGGCCCCGGCCACTCTACGAGCAGTACTTC.

This clonotype was seen many times. The chain uses TRBV7-9 and TRBJ2-7; D assignment may be TRBD1 or TRBD2 (5 bases each). The germline V gene encodes CDR1 SEHNR and CDR2 FQNEAQ (reference sequence). Trimming removed 6 bases from V and 0 bases from J, with 18 bases in between. This CDR3 region has 16 residues. In nucleotides, the CDR3 is TGTGCCAGCAGTTTACTATCCGGGACGGACTCCTACGAGCAGTACTTC. Translation gives CASSLLSGTDSYEQYF.

This chain connects TRBV29-1 to TRBJ2-5; D is uncertain. The CDR3 is made up of 11 amino acids. Trimming took 3 bases from V and 2 from J, leaving 4 bases between them. Germline V CDR1 and CDR2: SQVTM, ANQGSEA. The CDR3 DNA follows: TGCAGCGTTGAGAAACAAGAGACCCAGTACTTC. This encodes CSVEKQETQYF.

The chain joins TRBV4-1 to TRBJ2-1; 7 bases are a match to TRBD2. Looked up from germline, CDR1 is MGHRA and CDR2 is YSYEKL. V shed 4 bases and J 1 base; nucleotides not matched to a gene: 10. The CDR3 loop spans 17 amino acids. CDR3 loop: CASSLARGLGSYNEQFF. Here the CDR3 DNA reads TGCGCCAGCAGCCTGGCACGAGGACTAGGGTCCTACAATGAGCAGTTCTTC.

The V call is TRBV3-1, the J call TRBJ2-7, with 10 bases identical to TRBD2. This CDR3 is 16 amino acids long. With 4 bases clipped from V and 3 bases from J, the junction kept 9 bases outside the gene matches. CDR1 and CDR2 from the germline V gene are LGHDT and YNNKEL (reference sequence). CDR3 protein: CASSRLALAGDYEQYF. The CDR3 DNA is TGTGCCAGCAGCCGGTTAGCCCTAGCGGGGGACTACGAGCAGTACTTC.

This sequence joins TRBV29-1 and TRBJ1-2; TRBD1 aligns across 10 bases. V shed 5 bases and J 8 bases; nucleotides not matched to a gene: 14. There are 15 residues in the CDR3. The germline gives CDR1 SQVTM, CDR2 ANQGSEA. CDR3 in amino acids: CSVLPDRGLSGGYTF. CDR3 in DNA: TGCAGCGTTCTCCCCGACAGGGGGCTATCGGGGGGCTACACCTTC.

This clonotype has a handful of counts. The gene calls are TRBV27 and TRBJ2-1, with TRBD1 matching 8 bases. V gave up 7 bases and J gave up 9 bases; unmatched junction bases: 14. Germline values: CDR1 MNHEY, CDR2 SMNVEV (reference sequence). This CDR3 comprises 15 residues. For the CDR3, the DNA is TGTGCCAGCATTGGCCCCTCAAGCAGGGGGCCTGAGCAGTTCTTC. Translating gives CASIGPSSRGPEQFF.

The genes are TRBV20-1 and TRBJ1-4; D is undetermined. V lost 3 bases, J lost 0 bases, and 5 bases lay in between. The CDR3 length is 13 residues. Germline V gene lookup returns CDR1 DFQATT and CDR2 SNEGSKA (reference sequence). The CDR3 here is CSARPPTNEKLFF. The CDR3 DNA reads as TGCAGTGCTAGGCCCCCAACTAATGAAAAACTGTTTTTT.

CDR3 sequence (DNA): TGTGCCAGCAGTCCCCTTTGGATTGACTCCTACAATGAGCAGTTCTTC. Protein sequence: CASSPLWIDSYNEQFF. This chain joins TRBV12-3 or TRBV12-4 and TRBJ2-1; D is undetermined. The CDR3 consists of 16 residues. V was trimmed by 5 bases and J by 0 bases, leaving 14 bases between them.

The chain is built from TRBV20-1 and TRBJ2-4, with 15 bases matching TRBD2. Germline V lookup: CDR1 DFQATT, CDR2 SNEGSKA (reference sequence). The length of the CDR3 is 16 residues. V was pared by 0 bases and J by 6 bases, with 3 bases of the junction left unmatched. Here the CDR3 reads CSARDPGLAGGNIQYF. DNA for the CDR3: TGCAGTGCTAGAGACCCGGGACTAGCGGGGGGAAACATTCAGTACTTC.

The V call is TRBV29-1, the J call TRBJ2-7; 7 bases map to TRBD1. The CDR3 is 15 residues long. Germline trimming cut 6 bases from V and 0 bases from J; bases unmatched to any gene: 11. Germline CDR1 reads SQVTM; CDR2 reads ANQGSEA. CDR3 amino acids: CSVLASGTVSYEQYF. In DNA, the CDR3 is TGCAGCGTGTTAGCCTCCGGGACAGTCTCCTACGAGCAGTACTTC.

The chain uses TRBV15 and TRBJ2-1, with a tentative D call TRBD2 (5 bases). CDR1 LNHNV and CDR2 YYDKDF come from the germline V gene (reference sequence). The CDR3 contains 18 residues. The V end was cut by 4 bases, the J end by 0 bases, with 19 bases between. The CDR3 protein is CATSNPRTGRSSYNEQFF. As DNA, the CDR3 is TGTGCCACCAGCAACCCCCGGACTGGGAGAAGCTCCTACAATGAGCAGTTCTTC.

As to this clonotype: One end of the junction fails to match germline, which may point to a read error. The chain is built from TRBV7-9 and TRBJ2-3, with 8 bases aligning to TRBD2. The CDR3 has 17 residues. Per germline, CDR1 SEHNR and CDR2 FQNEAQ (reference sequence). This CDR3 is CASSLRRGLGEPGTQYF. DNA for the CDR3: TGCGCCAGCAGCCTTCGAAGGGGACTAGGGGAGCCAGGTACGCAGTATTTT.

J is TRBJ1-2 and V is TRBV27, with D tentatively TRBD1 (6 bases). The CDR3 is made up of 16 amino acids. Germline V gene lookup returns CDR1 MNHEY and CDR2 SMNVEV (reference sequence). Trimming cost V 6 bases and J 4 bases, with 21 bases left between them. The DNA of the CDR3 is TGTGCCAGCAGATCCAACTATCAGGACAGAGGCTATGGCTACACCTTC. Translating gives CASRSNYQDRGYGYTF.

The chain joins TRBV7-3 to TRBJ2-4; D remains ambiguous. The CDR3 loop spans 13 amino acids. V lost 5 bases, J lost 13 bases, and 18 bases lay in between. The germline CDR1 and CDR2 sequences are SGHTA and FQGTGA. CDR3 DNA: TGTGCCAGCAGCATCGGACCGGCTAATGAGCAGTACTTC. It codes for CASSIGPANEQYF.

This clonotype was seen a handful of times. The chain recombines TRBV4-3 with TRBJ2-1; maybe TRBD2 (5 bases). CDR1 LGHNA and CDR2 YSLEER come from the germline V gene. The ends were cut back, 1 base at V and 10 bases at J, with 17 bases in the middle. This CDR3 contains 15 residues. CDR3 protein: CASSQGRGYPYEQFF. The DNA for the CDR3 is TGCGCCAGCAGCCAAGGACGAGGGTACCCCTACGAGCAGTTCTTC.